Reported below is one TCR beta chain. CDR1 and CDR2 (germline): SGHAT, FQNNGV. The V and J ends lost 0 bases and 2 bases respectively, with 11 bases between them. The CDR3 consists of 15 residues. This sample is drawn from a study of graft-versus-host responses after intestinal transplantation. The repertoire was sequenced with immunoSEQ multiplex PCR; TCRdb's copy has only in-frame clones and lacks some. The sample includes about 9,500 clones, 88% of them seen just once. This receptor was identified in a human patient who received an intestinal transplant, so some T cells may come from the graft donor. The sample here was PBMCs, taken approximately 240 days after intestinal transplant. This chain joins TRBV11-2 and TRBJ2-7, with D perhaps TRBD1 (6 bases). CDR3 DNA sequence: TGTGCCAGCAGCTTAGAAGGGGGACAAGCCTACGAGCAGTACTTC. Translation gives CASSLEGGQAYEQYF.